Listed below are T cell receptor beta chains from one sample, sequenced in a study of a mutant IDH1 vaccine in newly diagnosed glioma. Their antigens remain unidentified. Assay used: immunoSEQ multiplex PCR; TCRdb lists only in-frame clones, some missing. Of approximately 60,000 clones listed, 85% were seen once; the top ten hold under 4.5%. The starting material was PBMCs, obtained from a glioma patient whose treatment included an IDH1 peptide vaccine. The receptor source for this set is a man aged 25 to 40 with glioma. The CDR3 runs from the conserved cysteine through the conserved F or W. Each record gives: D gene, clone size, J gene, V gene, CDR3 DNA, CDR3 protein. D genes are given only for firm matches. Where a row states a size, it is once, few, many or the class of an expanded clone; other rows omit it.

>NA|NA|TRBJ2-5|TRBV5-1
TGCGCCAGCAGCCCACGGACAGACATGGAGACCCAGTACTTC
CASSPRTDMETQYF
>NA|few|TRBJ1-1|TRBV11-2
TGTGCCAGCAGCTTAACAATACTGAACACTGAAGCTTTCTTT
CASSLTILNTEAFF
>NA|few|TRBJ1-2|TRBV19
TGTGCCAGTAGTGAATGGCAGGGGAGAAGATCTAACTATGGCTACACCTTC
CASSEWQGRRSNYGYTF
>NA|NA|TRBJ2-5|TRBV5-1
TGCGCCAGCAGTTCAGGTATACAAGAGACCCAGTACTTC
CASSSGIQETQYF
>NA|NA|TRBJ1-4|TRBV27
TGTGCCAGCAGTTTGACAGCAACTAATGAAAAACTGTTTTTT
CASSLTATNEKLFF
>NA|NA|TRBJ1-2|TRBV15
TGTGCCACCAGCAGAGCCCCGGGCCTGGGCTACACCTTC
CATSRAPGLGYTF
>TRBD1|NA|TRBJ1-1|TRBV6-5
TGTGCCAGCACCGGACAGGGATCGAACACTGAAGCTTTCTTT
CASTGQGSNTEAFF
>NA|few|TRBJ1-1|TRBV5-8
TGTGCCAGCGGGAGGGGCACTGAAGCTTTCTTT
CASGRGTEAFF
>TRBD2|few|TRBJ2-3|TRBV6-4
TGTGCCAGCAGTGAGACTAGCGGGGGCACAGATACGCAGTATTTT
CASSETSGGTDTQYF
>NA|few|TRBJ1-5|TRBV9
TGTGCCAGCAGCGCGACTGCCAGCAATCAGCCCCAGCATTTT
CASSATASNQPQHF
>NA|NA|TRBJ1-2|TRBV7-2
TGTGCCAGCAGCTTAGAGGGGGGACAACCCTTTTTTAACTATGGCTACACCTTC
CASSLEGGQPFFNYGYTF
>NA|NA|TRBJ1-2|TRBV5-1
TGCGCCAGCAGCTTGACTGAGGGCAGCTATGGCTACACCTTC
CASSLTEGSYGYTF
>NA|NA|TRBJ1-5|TRBV6-5
TGTGCCAGCACGGACAACAATCAGCCCCAGCATTTT
CASTDNNQPQHF
>TRBD1|NA|TRBJ1-2|TRBV19
TGTGCCAGTAGTACCAGACAGGGGGAAGGCTATGGCTACACCTTC
CASSTRQGEGYGYTF
>TRBD2|NA|TRBJ2-1|TRBV19
TGTGCCAGTAGTAGAGGACTAGCTGGAAAGTTCTTC
CASSRGLAGKFF
>NA|few|TRBJ1-1|TRBV27
TGTGCCACCCAAGGGATGAACACTGAAGCTTTCTTT
CATQGMNTEAFF
>TRBD1|few|TRBJ1-1|TRBV5-1
TGCGCCAGCAGCTACAGGGGGATGAACACTGAAGCTTTCTTT
CASSYRGMNTEAFF
>TRBD2|NA|TRBJ2-4|TRBV11-2
TGTGCCAGCAGCAACTGGACTAGCGGAGCTCAAAACATTCAGTACTTC
CASSNWTSGAQNIQYF
>TRBD2|NA|TRBJ2-7|TRBV6-6
TGTGCCAGCAGTCGCCCGGGCGGGGGATACGAGCAGTACTTC
CASSRPGGGYEQYF
>NA|NA|TRBJ2-5|TRBV6-1
TGTGCCAGCAGTGAACCTTTCTTGTGGGAGACCCAGTACTTC
CASSEPFLWETQYF
>NA|NA|TRBJ1-4|TRBV6-1
TGTGCCTGTAACCGGGTAGGGGAAAAACTGTTTTTT
CACNRVGEKLFF
>NA|NA|TRBJ1-4|TRBV5-1
TGCGCCAGCAGCTTGGCCGTGGGTCTTTCAACTAATGAAAAACTGTTTTTT
CASSLAVGLSTNEKLFF
>NA|few|TRBJ2-2|TRBV5-1
TGCGCCAGCAGCTTGATAATAAACACCGGGGAGCTGTTTTTT
CASSLIINTGELFF
>NA|NA|TRBJ2-3|TRBV7-8
TGTGCCAGCAGCTTTTCGGGGGATACGCAGTATTTT
CASSFSGDTQYF
>NA|NA|TRBJ2-1|TRBV4-1
TGCGCCAGCAGCCAAGTTTTCGTTACAGGGACCTACAATGAGCAGTTCTTC
CASSQVFVTGTYNEQFF
>NA|once|TRBJ1-3|TRBV7-9
TGTGCCAGCAGCCCGCGGTACCGGGACGTCTCTGGAAACACCATATATTTT
CASSPRYRDVSGNTIYF
>NA|NA|TRBJ1-6|TRBV7-9
TGTGCCAGCAGCTTGGGCCAGTCGGATTCACCCCTCCACTTT
CASSLGQSDSPLHF
>TRBD1|NA|TRBJ2-7|TRBV19
TGTGCCAGTAGTATGGGGACAGGGTCGTACGAGCAGTACTTC
CASSMGTGSYEQYF
>NA|NA|TRBJ1-1|TRBV19
TGTGCCAGCACCCAGGGGATGAACACTGAAGCTTTCTTT
CASTQGMNTEAFF
>TRBD1|NA|TRBJ2-1|TRBV11-3
TGTGCCAGCAGCTTAGGGGGGACAGTTCCTGAGCAGTTCTTC
CASSLGGTVPEQFF
>TRBD1|few|TRBJ1-1|TRBV19
TGTGCCAGTCAGGGGGCGGTCACTGAAGCTTTCTTT
CASQGAVTEAFF
>TRBD1|NA|TRBJ1-4|TRBV29-1
TGCAGCGTTGACTCTACAGGGGCTAATGAAAAACTGTTTTTT
CSVDSTGANEKLFF
>NA|NA|TRBJ2-7|TRBV11-2
TGTGCCAGCAGCTTCAGGGGAGGGGGCGAGCAGTACTTC
CASSFRGGGEQYF
>NA|NA|TRBJ1-1|TRBV5-6
TGCGCCAGCAGCTTGGGGGGGAGAGGGACTGAAGCTTTCTTT
CASSLGGRGTEAFF
>NA|NA|TRBJ2-2|TRBV6-5
TGTGCCAGCAGTTACGGCGTGGGGAAGACCGGGGAGCTGTTTTTT
CASSYGVGKTGELFF
>NA|NA|TRBJ2-7|TRBV9
TGTGCCAGCAGCGTAGATAGGGGAACTAACGAGCAGTACTTC
CASSVDRGTNEQYF
>NA|NA|TRBJ1-1|TRBV6-1
TGTGCCAGCAGTGAAGGTGTAGAGAACACTGAAGCTTTCTTT
CASSEGVENTEAFF
>NA|NA|TRBJ1-1|TRBV6-6
TGTGCCAGCAGTCCCCCCGGGACATTTAAAACTGAAGCTTTCTTT
CASSPPGTFKTEAFF
>NA|NA|TRBJ2-3|TRBV11-3
TGTGCCAGCAGCAAGACCCCGGGACCCAGCACAGATACGCAGTATTTT
CASSKTPGPSTDTQYF
>NA|NA|TRBJ2-5|TRBV5-1
TGCGCCAGCAGCTTGGCCGGGGTAGCGACGTTCGGGGAGACCCAGTACTTC
CASSLAGVATFGETQYF
>NA|NA|TRBJ1-1|TRBV29-1
TGCAGCGTTGAAGATCGACACAGAATGAACACTGAAGCTTTCTTT
CSVEDRHRMNTEAFF
>NA|once|TRBJ1-5|TRBV2
TGTGCCAGCAAAGGACAGAGCAATCAGCCCCAGCATTTT
CASKGQSNQPQHF
>NA|NA|TRBJ1-4|TRBV6-5
TGTGCCAGCAGTTACAGGTTCGCAACTAATGAAAAACTGTTTTTT
CASSYRFATNEKLFF
>NA|NA|TRBJ2-1|TRBV9
TGTGCCAGCAGCCCCCTTGGGCCCCACTCCTACAATGAGCAGTTCTTC
CASSPLGPHSYNEQFF
>NA|NA|TRBJ1-6|TRBV7-9
TGTGCCAGCAGCTTAGAGGGCCAGGGTAATTCACCCCTCCACTTT
CASSLEGQGNSPLHF
>NA|once|TRBJ1-2|TRBV11-2
TGTGCCAGCAGCCCATTTCGAGCGGGACCAGCTAACTATGGCTACACCTTC
CASSPFRAGPANYGYTF
>NA|NA|TRBJ2-2|TRBV5-1
TGCGCCAGCAGCTTGTACGGGGACACCGGGGAGCTGTTTTTT
CASSLYGDTGELFF
>NA|NA|TRBJ1-1|TRBV9
TGTGCCAGCAGCGCCGCCGGGACGATGAACACTGAAGCTTTCTTT
CASSAAGTMNTEAFF
>NA|NA|TRBJ2-3|TRBV29-1
TGCAGCGTTGAGGACAGAAGCACAGATACGCAGTATTTT
CSVEDRSTDTQYF
>NA|NA|TRBJ2-3|TRBV6-1
TGTGCCAGCAGTGAAAACAGGTACATAGCTTCGGCAGATACGCAGTATTTT
CASSENRYIASADTQYF
>TRBD2|NA|TRBJ2-3|TRBV5-5
TGTGCCAGCAGCACCCAATTAGCGGGGGGGCAATCTGATACGCAGTATTTT
CASSTQLAGGQSDTQYF
>NA|NA|TRBJ2-1|TRBV13
TGTGCCAGCAGCTTAAGGGTGGGCTACAATGAGCAGTTCTTC
CASSLRVGYNEQFF
>NA|NA|TRBJ1-1|TRBV2
TGTGCCAGCAGGAAGGGGACCGAAACAGAAGCTTTCTTT
CASRKGTETEAFF
>NA|NA|TRBJ2-3|TRBV29-1
TGCAGCGTTGTTTCCGCGGGGCATAGCACAGATACGCAGTATTTT
CSVVSAGHSTDTQYF
>NA|NA|TRBJ2-1|TRBV28
TGTGCCAGCAGTTGGGGTGGGACCAATGAGCAGTTCTTC
CASSWGGTNEQFF